One T cell receptor beta chain is described in this entry. Its antigen is as yet unknown. From germline, CDR1 is GTSNPN and CDR2 SVGIG (reference sequence). The CDR3 consists of 14 residues. Trimming shortened V by 5 bases and J by 5 bases, and 15 bases separated the two germline ends. This sample is drawn from a study of regulatory T cells in long-lasting Graves disease. Study in general: Graves' patients who were just diagnosed had used antithyroid drugs for under 3 months.

According to the study, TCR beta libraries were built with iRepertoire HTBI primers and CDR3-region Arm-PCR. TCRdb re-called the multiplex PCR reads with MiXCR, one entry per CDR3 protein. This table has some 500,000 distinct CDR3 sequences, approximately 13% appearing once. Study outcomes and limitations: Whereas 1,000 or so public clonotypes were shared by new patients, persistent patients shared more, at approximately 2,700.

Time point specified: newly diagnosed GD, antithyroid drugs for less than 3 months. The TCR library was prepared using RNA isolated from PBMCs. The sample also formed part of further work on T cells in Graves' hyperthyroidism and ophthalmopathy. That study adds: When ophthalmopathy did not progress within 18 months, Graves' hyperthyroidism was considered stable. First-round RT-PCR with HTBI primers amplified the TCR CDR3 region.

The rearrangement uses TRBV30 and TRBJ1-4, with D possibly being TRBD1 (6 bases). The TCR was taken from a man between 25 and 39 years old with Graves disease. The source was peripheral blood mononuclear cells (PBMCs), collected at new diagnosis, from a patient treated with antithyroid drugs. In nucleotides, the CDR3 is TGTGCCTGGGGGGGGGGCGCGAGGAATGAAAAACTGTTTTTT. Translated: CAWGGGARNEKLFF.